This record concerns one TCR beta chain sequence. Antigen unknown. The time point here: persistent/refractory GD, antithyroid drugs over 5 years with positive TRAb. Preparation of the TCR library used RNA extracted from PBMCs. The entry originates in a study of regulatory T cells in long-lasting Graves disease. Study-wide findings and caveats: With approximately 2,500 shared public clonotypes, persistent patients exceeded new patients, who shared around 970. A limited number of samples was an acknowledged limitation.

For TCR beta, libraries came from iRepertoire HTBI primers and Arm-PCR of CDR3 regions. TCRdb itself ran the multiplex PCR reads through MiXCR, one entry per CDR3 protein. The sample has approximately 470,000 distinct CDR3 sequences; around 20% are singletons. Germline V gene data show CDR1 as DFQATT and CDR2 as SNEGSKA (reference sequence). This CDR3 has 14 amino acids. Trimming cost V 3 bases and J 1 base; bases outside gene matches: 4. The V gene is TRBV20-1, the J gene TRBJ2-7, with 9 positions matching TRBD1. The TCR was taken from a female donor with Graves disease. The input for sequencing was peripheral blood mononuclear cells (PBMCs), taken when the disease was refractory, from a patient treated with antithyroid drugs. CDR3 sequence (DNA): TGCAGTGCTAGTGGGGACAGGGTTTCCTACGAGCAGTACTTC. It translates to CSASGDRVSYEQYF.